The present entry profiles one T cell receptor beta chain with its context. These data are taken from a study of cytomegalovirus exposure and HLA in healthy donors. CDR3 length equals 15 residues. Germline lookup yields CDR1 SGHTA and CDR2 FQGNSA. With 0 bases clipped from V and 6 bases from J, the junction kept 5 bases outside the gene matches. Clones were sequenced by immunoSEQ multiplex PCR, and TCRdb holds only the in-frame ones, with some missing. Of about 160,000 clones in the sample, about 88% were seen once. V and J are TRBV7-2 and TRBJ2-1, with 7 nucleotides matching TRBD1. This sequence was found in a man younger than 30 in good health and CMV-seronegative. The sample taken for sequencing was PBMCs. The CDR3 loop reads CASSLAGTEANEQFF. The CDR3 coding sequence is TGTGCCAGCAGCTTAGCCGGGACAGAGGCCAATGAGCAGTTCTTC.